This TCR beta chain appears in the sequencing data of a study of response to subunit inactivated influenza vaccine. MiXCR was run by TCRdb on the RT-PCR reads, yielding one entry per CDR3 protein. The table has 170,000 or so distinct CDR3 sequences, around 10% seen once. This clonotype was seen more than once but under ten times. Its target is unknown. Germline loops: CDR1 MGHDK, CDR2 SYGVNS. CDR3 length: 11 amino acids. Trimming at V came to 4 bases and at J to 10 bases, leaving 3 bases not matched to a gene. Study-level points and caveats: Authors suggested seasonal influenza vaccinations each recruit few new T cells.

The source of this sequence is a man aged 50 to 75 who received an inactivated influenza vaccine. Source: CD8+ T cells sorted from PBMCs, taken roughly 24 months after vaccination. The chain uses TRBV25-1 and TRBJ1-1, with 7 positions matching TRBD1. The CDR3 reads CASSGNRGAFF. The CDR3 DNA reads as TGTGCCAGCAGTGGGAACAGGGGAGCTTTCTTT. Full variable domain (remainder filled in from reference TRBV25-1 and TRBJ1-1): EADIYQTPRYLVIGTGKKITLECSQTMGHDKMYWYQQDPGMELHLIHYSYGVNSTEKGDLSSESTVSRIRTEHFPLTLESARPSHTSQYLCASSGNRGAFFGQGTRLTVV.